The rows below give T cell receptor beta chains drawn from one sample of a study of blood T cell repertoires in COVID-19. The assay was immunoSEQ multiplex PCR, and TCRdb's table has in-frame clones only and misses some. The sample includes about 180,000 clones, 89% of them seen just once. Sequenced sample: PBMCs or T cells enriched from blood (not recorded which). The receptors stem from a woman in her 40s with acute COVID-19. CDR3s include the opening cysteine and the closing phenylalanine or tryptophan. The D gene is left open where the match is weak. Only part of the rows carry a size: once, few, many, or a class if the clone is expanded.

clone size: -
V gene: TRBV2
D gene: TRBD1
J gene: TRBJ2-2
CDR3 DNA: TGTGCCAGCAGGGCAGGGGGTTGGGAGCTGTTTTTT
CDR3 protein: CASRAGGWELFF

clone size: -
V gene: TRBV3-1/TRBV3-2
D gene: TRBD2
J gene: TRBJ2-5
CDR3 DNA: TGTGCCAGCAGCCCGGGACTAGCGGGAGGGAAGGAGACCCAGTACTTC
CDR3 protein: CASSPGLAGGKETQYF

clone size: -
V gene: TRBV2
D gene: -
J gene: TRBJ1-1
CDR3 DNA: TGTGCCGGCATGGGGGCAAGAAGAACTGAAGCTTTCTTT
CDR3 protein: CAGMGARRTEAFF

clone size: -
V gene: TRBV4-2
D gene: TRBD2
J gene: TRBJ2-1
CDR3 DNA: TGTGCCAGCAGCCAAGGGACTAGTTCCTACAATGAGCAGTTCTTC
CDR3 protein: CASSQGTSSYNEQFF

clone size: once
V gene: TRBV6-5
D gene: -
J gene: TRBJ1-1
CDR3 DNA: TGTGCCACAGGAGGCAGCTACACTGAAGCTTTCTTT
CDR3 protein: CATGGSYTEAFF

clone size: -
V gene: TRBV4-1
D gene: TRBD2
J gene: TRBJ2-1
CDR3 DNA: TGCGCCAGCAGCCAAGTGAACTCGCCCGGGACTAGCGGGAAAGGGAATGAGCAGTTCTTC
CDR3 protein: CASSQVNSPGTSGKGNEQFF

clone size: few
V gene: TRBV6-4
D gene: TRBD2
J gene: TRBJ2-2
CDR3 DNA: TGTGCCAGCAGCATTAGCGGGGAGAACGGGGAGCTGTTTTTT
CDR3 protein: CASSISGENGELFF

clone size: -
V gene: TRBV3-1/TRBV3-2
D gene: TRBD1
J gene: TRBJ1-6
CDR3 DNA: TGTGCCAGCAGCCAAGCCGAGACAGGGAATTCACCCCTCCACTTT
CDR3 protein: CASSQAETGNSPLHF

clone size: -
V gene: TRBV20-1
D gene: TRBD1
J gene: TRBJ1-2
CDR3 DNA: TGCAGTGCTAGTAGGGACAGTTCTAACTATGGCTACACCTTC
CDR3 protein: CSASRDSSNYGYTF

clone size: -
V gene: TRBV2
D gene: -
J gene: TRBJ2-2
CDR3 DNA: TGTGCCAGCAGAGCCGGGACTTCCACCGGGGAGCTGTTTTTT
CDR3 protein: CASRAGTSTGELFF

clone size: once
V gene: TRBV27
D gene: TRBD2
J gene: TRBJ2-5
CDR3 DNA: TGTGCCAGCAGCTCCGGGACTAGAGGATTAGAGACCCAGTACTTC
CDR3 protein: CASSSGTRGLETQYF

clone size: -
V gene: TRBV9
D gene: TRBD1
J gene: TRBJ2-7
CDR3 DNA: TGTGCCAGCAGCCCCGGACAGGGTGTCGGACTAAGTACCTACGAGCAGTACTTC
CDR3 protein: CASSPGQGVGLSTYEQYF

clone size: -
V gene: TRBV10-2
D gene: -
J gene: TRBJ1-1
CDR3 DNA: TGCGCCAGCAGTGATAGCGACAGGCAGAACACTGAAGCTTTCTTT
CDR3 protein: CASSDSDRQNTEAFF

clone size: -
V gene: TRBV4-1
D gene: -
J gene: TRBJ2-7
CDR3 DNA: TGCGCCAGCAGCCAAGGAACTAGCCGCCGCTCCTACGAGCAGTACTTC
CDR3 protein: CASSQGTSRRSYEQYF

clone size: -
V gene: TRBV3-1/TRBV3-2
D gene: TRBD1
J gene: TRBJ2-3
CDR3 DNA: TGTGCCAGCAGCCCTGGGACAGTAAACACAGATACGCAGTATTTT
CDR3 protein: CASSPGTVNTDTQYF

clone size: -
V gene: TRBV19
D gene: TRBD1
J gene: TRBJ1-5
CDR3 DNA: TGTGCCAGTAGTTCACCACAGGGGGCGGGTGATCAGCCCCAGCATTTT
CDR3 protein: CASSSPQGAGDQPQHF

clone size: once
V gene: TRBV5-1
D gene: -
J gene: TRBJ2-3
CDR3 DNA: TGCGCCAGCAGAGGGGCAGGGGGCACAGATACGCAGTATTTT
CDR3 protein: CASRGAGGTDTQYF

clone size: -
V gene: TRBV13
D gene: -
J gene: TRBJ1-6
CDR3 DNA: TGTGCCAGCAGCTTAAGGGTAGGGGGGGCAGCGAATTCACCCCTCCACTTT
CDR3 protein: CASSLRVGGAANSPLHF

clone size: -
V gene: TRBV6-1
D gene: TRBD2
J gene: TRBJ2-3
CDR3 DNA: TGTGCCAGCAGTGGGTTAGCGGGAGGGCCGACAGATACGCAGTATTTT
CDR3 protein: CASSGLAGGPTDTQYF

clone size: -
V gene: TRBV16
D gene: TRBD2
J gene: TRBJ2-4
CDR3 DNA: TGTGCCAGCAGCCACGACCTGACTAGCGGGGGGTCGGCCAAAAACATTCAGTACTTC
CDR3 protein: CASSHDLTSGGSAKNIQYF

clone size: -
V gene: TRBV9
D gene: TRBD2
J gene: TRBJ2-2
CDR3 DNA: TGTGCCAGCAGCATATCTAGCGGTACGAACACCGGGGAGCTGTTTTTT
CDR3 protein: CASSISSGTNTGELFF

clone size: -
V gene: TRBV6-1
D gene: -
J gene: TRBJ1-2
CDR3 DNA: TGTGCCAGCAGTGAAGGGGCAGAATTATTCTATGGCTACACCTTC
CDR3 protein: CASSEGAELFYGYTF

clone size: -
V gene: TRBV2
D gene: TRBD1
J gene: TRBJ2-3
CDR3 DNA: TGTGCCAGCAGTGGCGACAGGGACAAGATCACAGATACGCAGTATTTT
CDR3 protein: CASSGDRDKITDTQYF

clone size: -
V gene: TRBV2
D gene: TRBD1
J gene: TRBJ2-3
CDR3 DNA: TGTGCCAGCAGTCCGGACAGGACCTCCCGCACAGATACGCAGTATTTT
CDR3 protein: CASSPDRTSRTDTQYF

clone size: -
V gene: TRBV9
D gene: TRBD1
J gene: TRBJ1-1
CDR3 DNA: TGTGCCAGCAGCAACCGGACAGGGCGCTCTAGGGATGGAGTGACTGAAGCTTTCTTT
CDR3 protein: CASSNRTGRSRDGVTEAFF

clone size: -
V gene: TRBV20-1
D gene: TRBD2
J gene: TRBJ2-7
CDR3 DNA: TGCAGTGCTAGTGCAGCGGGGGACGAGCAGTACTTC
CDR3 protein: CSASAAGDEQYF

clone size: -
V gene: TRBV11-2
D gene: TRBD2
J gene: TRBJ2-7
CDR3 DNA: TGTGCCAGCAGCTTAGCGGGCGGGAGGAGCTCCTACGAGCAGTACTTC
CDR3 protein: CASSLAGGRSSYEQYF

clone size: -
V gene: TRBV2
D gene: TRBD1
J gene: TRBJ1-2
CDR3 DNA: TGTGCCAGCAGTGATTTGACAGGGGGTAACTATGGCTACACCTTC
CDR3 protein: CASSDLTGGNYGYTF

clone size: -
V gene: TRBV6-2/TRBV6-3
D gene: TRBD2
J gene: TRBJ2-5
CDR3 DNA: TGTGCCAGCAGTTATATCCCCGACCGGATAGCGGGAGGCTATCAAGAGACCCAGTACTTC
CDR3 protein: CASSYIPDRIAGGYQETQYF

clone size: -
V gene: TRBV10-3
D gene: TRBD1
J gene: TRBJ2-6
CDR3 DNA: TGTGCCATCAGCTCCGGGACAGGGGGCTCTGGGGCCAACGTCCTGACTTTC
CDR3 protein: CAISSGTGGSGANVLTF

clone size: -
V gene: TRBV18
D gene: TRBD1
J gene: TRBJ1-1
CDR3 DNA: TGTGCCAGCTCACAGACAGGGGAGACTGAAGCTTTCTTT
CDR3 protein: CASSQTGETEAFF